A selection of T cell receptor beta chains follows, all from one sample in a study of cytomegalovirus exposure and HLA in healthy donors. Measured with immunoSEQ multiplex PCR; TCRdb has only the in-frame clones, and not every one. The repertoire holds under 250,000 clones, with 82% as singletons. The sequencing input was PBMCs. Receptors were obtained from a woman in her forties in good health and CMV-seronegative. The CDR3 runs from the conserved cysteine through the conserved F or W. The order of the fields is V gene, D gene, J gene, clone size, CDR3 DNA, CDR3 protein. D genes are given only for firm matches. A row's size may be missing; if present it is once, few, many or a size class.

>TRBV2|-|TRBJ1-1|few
TGTGCCAGCAGATACGAAGCGGTGAACACTGAAGCTTTCTTT
CASRYEAVNTEAFF
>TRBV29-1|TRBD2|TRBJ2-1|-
TGCAGCGCCCTGGGTACTAGCGGGAATAACAATGAGCAGTTCTTC
CSALGTSGNNNEQFF
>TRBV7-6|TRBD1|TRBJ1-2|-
TGTGCCAGCAGCTTTAGGCAGGGGGCTAACTATGGCTACACCTTC
CASSFRQGANYGYTF
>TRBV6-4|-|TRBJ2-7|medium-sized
TGTGCCAGCAGCAAAACAGGAACGGGCGAGCAGTACTTC
CASSKTGTGEQYF
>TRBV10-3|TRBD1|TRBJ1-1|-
TGTGCCATCAGTGGGACAGGGACGGCTGAAGCTTTCTTT
CAISGTGTAEAFF
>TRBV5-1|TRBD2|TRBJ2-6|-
TGCGCCAGCAGCTTGGGGGCACTAGCGGCCTCTGGGGCCAACGTCCTGACTTTC
CASSLGALAASGANVLTF
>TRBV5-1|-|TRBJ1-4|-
TGCGCCAGCAGCTTGGAGTATGCCGGGTCCCGGGGGGAAAAACTGTTTTTT
CASSLEYAGSRGEKLFF
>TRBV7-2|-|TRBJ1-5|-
TGTGCCAGCAGCCCGCGATCGGGGGTACAGCCCCAGCATTTT
CASSPRSGVQPQHF
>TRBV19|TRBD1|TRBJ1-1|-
TGTGCCAGTAGTGCCGGGACAGGGGAGGGTTGGAAGCCTGAAGCTTTCTTT
CASSAGTGEGWKPEAFF
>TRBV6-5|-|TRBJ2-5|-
TGTGCCAGCAGGTTCGGTCCCGAAGAGACCCAGTACTTC
CASRFGPEETQYF
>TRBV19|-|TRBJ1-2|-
TGTGCCAGTAGTATTCGGGATAACTATGGCTACACCTTC
CASSIRDNYGYTF
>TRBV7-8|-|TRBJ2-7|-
TGTGCCAGCAGCTTGGCAAGCTCCTACGAGCAGTACTTC
CASSLASSYEQYF
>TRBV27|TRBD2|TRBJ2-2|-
TGTGCCACTCTAAAGGATGGGAGGGCCGCCGGGGAGCTGTTTTTT
CATLKDGRAAGELFF
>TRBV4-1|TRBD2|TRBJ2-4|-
TGCGCCAGCAGCCAGAGAGCGGGAGGGAAAAACATTCAGTACTTC
CASSQRAGGKNIQYF
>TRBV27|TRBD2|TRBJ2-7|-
TGTGCCAGCAGTCTACACGGGGGGGGGCAGTACTTC
CASSLHGGGQYF
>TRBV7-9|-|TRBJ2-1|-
TGTGCCAGCAGCCCCGGGGTGGTCGGAGAGCAGTTCTTC
CASSPGVVGEQFF
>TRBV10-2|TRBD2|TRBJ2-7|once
TGCGCCAGCAGTTCCTATCCTAGCGGGAGGTTCAATTCCTACGAGCAGTACTTC
CASSSYPSGRFNSYEQYF
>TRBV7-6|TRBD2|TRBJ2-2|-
TGTGCCAGCAGCTTAGCTGCGGGAGGGGATACGAGCACCGGGGAGCTGTTTTTT
CASSLAAGGDTSTGELFF
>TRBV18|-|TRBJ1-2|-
TGTGCCAGCTCACCACCATGGCAGGCTGCTAACTATGGCTACACCTTC
CASSPPWQAANYGYTF
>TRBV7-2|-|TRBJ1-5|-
TGTGCCAGCAGCTTAGATAGCTTTTCGCCCCAGCATTTT
CASSLDSFSPQHF
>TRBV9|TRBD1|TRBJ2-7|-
TGTGCCAGCAGCGCCAAAATAAACGGGACAGGGGTCTACGAGCAGTACTTC
CASSAKINGTGVYEQYF
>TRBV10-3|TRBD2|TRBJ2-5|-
TGTGCCATCAGTGAGTCGGGACTGACGGGAGGGTCTTACGCGGAGACCCAGTACTTC
CAISESGLTGGSYAETQYF
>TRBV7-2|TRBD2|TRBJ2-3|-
TGTGCCAGCAGCTCAAGACTAGCGGGAGGGCCAGATACGCAGTATTTT
CASSSRLAGGPDTQYF
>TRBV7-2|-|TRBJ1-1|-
TGTGCCAGCAGCGTATACACTGAAGCTTTCTTT
CASSVYTEAFF
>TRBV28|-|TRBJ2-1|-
TGTGCCAGCAGTTGGCCGCGGGCATTATACAATGAGCAGTTCTTC
CASSWPRALYNEQFF
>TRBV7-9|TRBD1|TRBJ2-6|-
TGTGCCAGCAGCTTAGGGACAGGGGGCTACTCTGGGGCCAACGTCCTGACTTTC
CASSLGTGGYSGANVLTF
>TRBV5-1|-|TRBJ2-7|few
TGCGCCAGCAGCTTGGAGCCCCCCTACGAGCAGTACTTC
CASSLEPPYEQYF
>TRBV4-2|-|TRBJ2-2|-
TGTGCCAGCAGCCAGGCAGGCAACACCGGGGAGCTGTTTTTT
CASSQAGNTGELFF
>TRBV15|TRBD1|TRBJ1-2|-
TGTGCCACCAGCAGATCAACGACAGGGGCGAAGGGCTACACCTTC
CATSRSTTGAKGYTF
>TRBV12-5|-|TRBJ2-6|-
TGTGCTAGTGGTTTGGTTCAGGGGTCCGCCTCAGGGGCCAACGTCCTGACTTTC
CASGLVQGSASGANVLTF
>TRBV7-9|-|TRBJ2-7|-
TGTGCCAGCAGCGACCAACTAGATCACGAGCAGTACTTC
CASSDQLDHEQYF
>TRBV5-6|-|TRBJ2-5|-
TGTGCCAGCAGCTTGAGCATCGGGGATTGGTACCAAGAGACCCAGTACTTC
CASSLSIGDWYQETQYF
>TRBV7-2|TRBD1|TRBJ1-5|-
TGTGCCAGCAGCTTAGGAGGGACAGGGAGTGGGCAGCCCCAGCATTTT
CASSLGGTGSGQPQHF
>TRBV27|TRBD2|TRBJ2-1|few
TGTGCCAGCAGTTTACGCGGGAGGGCCAATGAGCAGTTCTTC
CASSLRGRANEQFF
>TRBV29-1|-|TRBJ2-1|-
TGCAGCGTGCGACAATACAATGAGCAGTTCTTC
CSVRQYNEQFF
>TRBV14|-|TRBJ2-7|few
TGTGCCAGCAGCCGGGAGTTGTCCTCCTACGAGCAGTACTTC
CASSRELSSYEQYF
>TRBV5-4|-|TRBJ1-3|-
TGTGCCAGCAGCATGCGGTGGGGGGGATGGGACTCTGGAAACACCATATATTTT
CASSMRWGGWDSGNTIYF
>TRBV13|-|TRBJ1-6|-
TGTGCCAGCAGCCGCGGCCCGGGGAGCAATTCACCCCTCCACTTT
CASSRGPGSNSPLHF
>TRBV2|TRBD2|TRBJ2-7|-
TGTGCCAGCAGTTCCGAGAGCGGGAAGCACGAGCAGTACTTC
CASSSESGKHEQYF
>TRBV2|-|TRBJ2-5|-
TGTGCCAGCACTAGGAGGGGTCGGAGACAAGAGACCCAGTACTTC
CASTRRGRRQETQYF
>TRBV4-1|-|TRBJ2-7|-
TGCGCCAGCAGCCAAGCCAGGGGCAGCATCGACGAGCAGTACTTC
CASSQARGSIDEQYF
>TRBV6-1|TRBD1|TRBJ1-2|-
TGTGCCAGCAGTGATACGACAGGGCCCTACTATGGCTACACCTTC
CASSDTTGPYYGYTF
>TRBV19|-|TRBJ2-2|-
TGTGCCAGTAGTCCGGGACAAGGATTCACCGGGGAGCTGTTTTTT
CASSPGQGFTGELFF
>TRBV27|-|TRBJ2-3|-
TGTGCCAGCAGAACCGGAGGGCCTGTGGATACGCAGTATTTT
CASRTGGPVDTQYF
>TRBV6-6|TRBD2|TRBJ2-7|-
TGTGCCAGCAGTTATGCTAGCGGAGGAAATTACGAGCAGTACTTC
CASSYASGGNYEQYF
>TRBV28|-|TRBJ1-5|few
TGTGCCAGCACGGACAGCCATCAGCCCCAGCATTTT
CASTDSHQPQHF
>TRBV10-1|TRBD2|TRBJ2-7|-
TGCGCCAGCAGTGTGGCTAGCGGGGCCCCCTACGAGCAGTACTTC
CASSVASGAPYEQYF
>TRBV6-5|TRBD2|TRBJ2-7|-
TGTGCCAGCAGTTCCCTAGCGGGACGGCCCGAGCAGTACTTC
CASSSLAGRPEQYF
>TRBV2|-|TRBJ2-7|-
TGTGCCAGCAGTGAAGCGGGTCGCGTTGGCGGAGGCTACGAGCAGTACTTC
CASSEAGRVGGGYEQYF
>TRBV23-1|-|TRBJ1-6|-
TGCGCCAGCAGTCAATCGGACACCTCTCGAGATTCACCCCTCCACTTT
CASSQSDTSRDSPLHF
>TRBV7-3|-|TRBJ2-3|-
TGTGCCAGCAGCCCCAACTCCCCTTACACAGATACGCAGTATTTT
CASSPNSPYTDTQYF
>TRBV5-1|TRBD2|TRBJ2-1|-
TGCGCCAGCAGCGCTACCCCTAGCGGGGGAAGCAATGAGCAGTTCTTC
CASSATPSGGSNEQFF
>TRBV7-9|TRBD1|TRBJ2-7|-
TGTGCCAGCAGCTACGGACAGGGCACCCTAAACTACGAGCAGTACTTC
CASSYGQGTLNYEQYF
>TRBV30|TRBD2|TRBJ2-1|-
TGTGCCTGGAGGTGGGGCGGGAGCCCAACCCACGAGCAGTTCTTC
CAWRWGGSPTHEQFF
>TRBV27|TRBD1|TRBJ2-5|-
TGTGCCAGCAGTCGACAGGGAAGGGGCGAGACCCAGTACTTC
CASSRQGRGETQYF
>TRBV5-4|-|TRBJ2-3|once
TGTGCCAGCAGCTTAAGGGGTATAACAGATACGCAGTATTTT
CASSLRGITDTQYF
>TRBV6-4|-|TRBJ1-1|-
TGTGCCAGCAGTTACGAAAAAGCGGGGCACACTGAAGCTTTCTTT
CASSYEKAGHTEAFF
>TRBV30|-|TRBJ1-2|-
TGTGCCTGGAGTGCCACAGGGTTCGGTCGCGGCCACACCTTC
CAWSATGFGRGHTF
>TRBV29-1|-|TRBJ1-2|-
TGCAGCGTTGATTGGAGGGAAAGCTATGGCTACACCTTC
CSVDWRESYGYTF